This T cell receptor beta chain derives from a study of immune evolution from preneoplasia to lung adenocarcinoma. Study context: HLA loss of heterozygosity: approximately 7.5% AIS, about 15% MIA, roughly 35% ADC, none AAH.

V was clipped by 0 bases and J by 6 bases, with 9 bases between them. CDR1 ENHRY and CDR2 SYGVKD come from the germline V gene. The length of the CDR3 is 14 residues. Generated by immunoSEQ multiplex PCR, the TCRdb table keeps only in-frame clones and is missing some. This table has about 21,000 clones, 75% appearing once. This clone was detected only a few times. The clonotype was recovered from a person in their 60s with lung adenocarcinoma. Sequences were obtained from FFPE invasive lung adenocarcinoma tissue. The V and J genes are TRBV10-3 and TRBJ2-1; D is unresolved. The CDR3 DNA reads as TGTGCCATCAGTGAGTCGACTGCCTCCAATGAGCAGTTCTTC. Its protein product is CAISESTASNEQFF.